One sample yielded the 10 T cell receptor beta chains listed below, sequenced in a study of blood T cells in healthy people across ages. A second PCR of 7 to 11 cycles used a sample-barcoded 5' primer and a J-beta primer mix. TCRdb reanalysed the 5' RACE reads using MiXCR and keeps one entry per CDR3 protein. This table has hundreds of thousands of distinct CDR3 sequences, under 65% appearing once. Source material: blood. Receptor source: a man between 60 and 75 years old in good health.

The chain uses TRBV6-5 and TRBJ2-1; 12 nucleotides line up with TRBD2. The V gene end was trimmed by 5 bases and the J gene end by 3 bases; junction bases not matched to a gene: 5. The CDR3 extends over 16 amino acids. CDR1 is MNHEY, CDR2 SVGAGI, per germline. CDR3 sequence reads: CASSRLAGVSYNEQFF. In DNA form, the CDR3 reads TGTGCCAGCAGTCGACTAGCGGGGGTTAGCTACAATGAGCAGTTCTTC.

This clonotype showed up just a few times. The rearrangement joins TRBV25-1 to TRBJ2-1; 9 bases map to TRBD2. Per germline, CDR1 MGHDK and CDR2 SYGVNS. The CDR3 extends over 15 amino acids. The V segment lost 3 bases and the J segment 3 bases; nucleotides outside the gene matches: 3. As DNA, the CDR3 is TGTGCCAGCAGTGACTTAGCGGGGGACTACAATGAGCAGTTCTTC. It specifies CASSDLAGDYNEQFF.

The table lists this clonotype with many counts. This rearrangement joins TRBV15 to TRBJ2-4; maybe TRBD1 (5 bases). Trimming shortened V by 0 bases and J by 8 bases, and 14 bases separated the two germline ends. In germline, CDR1 is LNHNV, CDR2 YYDKDF (reference sequence). The CDR3 runs to 15 residues. The CDR3 spells CATSRDPRVAHIQYF. Written as DNA, the CDR3 is TGTGCCACCAGCAGAGATCCCAGGGTGGCGCACATTCAGTACTTC.

The chain employs TRBV11-2 and TRBJ2-7, with 7 bases identical to TRBD1. Germline CDR1 SGHAT, CDR2 FQNNGV. With V trimmed by 1 base and J by 4 bases, 7 bases remained unmatched. This CDR3 region has 15 residues. Written as DNA, the CDR3 is TGTGCCAGCAGCTTAGCTACAGGGGCCGGGTACGAGCAGTACTTC. It is translated as CASSLATGAGYEQYF. The full variable domain, rest sourced from reference TRBV11-2 and TRBJ2-7, is EAGVAQSPRYKIIEKRQSVAFWCNPISGHATLYWYQQILGQGPKLLIQFQNNGVVDDSQLPKDRFSAERLKGVDSTLKIQPAKLEDSAVYLCASSLATGAGYEQYFGPGTRLTVT.

The V and J genes are TRBV7-2 and TRBJ2-3; no reliable D call. Trimming pared 3 bases from V and 6 bases from J, leaving 10 bases between. Germline assignment: CDR1 SGHTA and CDR2 FQGNSA. The length of the CDR3 is 13 residues. CDR3 sequence: CASSFAGGDTQYF. In nucleotides, the CDR3 is TGTGCCAGCAGCTTCGCAGGTGGGGATACGCAGTATTTT.

The rearrangement links TRBV6-1 to TRBJ2-3, with D tentatively TRBD1 (6 bases). V was trimmed by 5 bases and J by 4 bases, leaving 28 bases between them. The length of the CDR3 is 19 residues. Looked up from germline, CDR1 is MNHNS and CDR2 is SASEGT. Written as DNA, the CDR3 is TGTGCCAGCAGTCGCCACCTGAACCGGGACATACGTTCCGCAGATACGCAGTATTTT. Translation gives CASSRHLNRDIRSADTQYF.

This sequence joins TRBV7-2 and TRBJ1-2, with 8 bases matching TRBD1. The V gene's germline CDR1 is SGHTA and CDR2 FQGNSA. CDR3 length equals 15 residues. J gave up 2 bases and V 5 bases, and 7 bases lay outside the gene matches. The CDR3 spells CASSTRQGLNYGYTF. In DNA form, the CDR3 reads TGTGCCAGCAGCACCAGACAGGGGTTGAACTATGGCTACACCTTC.

The chain is built from TRBV6-6 and TRBJ2-3; D possibly matches TRBD1 or TRBD2 (5 bases each). V was trimmed by 2 bases and J by 6 bases, leaving 12 bases between them. The CDR3 is made up of 14 amino acids. CDR1 MNHNY and CDR2 SVGAGI come from the germline V gene (reference sequence). The CDR3 DNA reads TGTGCCAGCAGTTACGGGACGAGCTTCGATACGCAGTATTTT. Encoded protein: CASSYGTSFDTQYF.

This clonotype was counted a few times. The V gene is TRBV7-2, the J gene TRBJ1-5; 10 nucleotides align to TRBD1. The V gene's germline CDR1 is SGHTA and CDR2 FQGNSA. The V gene end was trimmed by 5 bases and the J gene end by 7 bases; junction bases not matched to a gene: 8. This CDR3 has 15 amino acids. This CDR3 reads CASSLTGGAGQPQHF. As DNA, the CDR3 is TGTGCCAGCAGCCTGACAGGGGGCGCGGGGCAGCCCCAGCATTTT.

The rearrangement links TRBV20-1 to TRBJ2-1, with 11 positions matching TRBD2. This CDR3 region has 15 residues. After removal of 2 bases from V and 2 bases from J, the junction contained 2 bases not matched to a gene. Germline CDR1 reads DFQATT; CDR2 reads SNEGSKA (reference sequence). The CDR3 DNA reads as TGCAGTGCTAGATCGACTAGCGGGGCCTACAATGAGCAGTTCTTC. It codes for CSARSTSGAYNEQFF.